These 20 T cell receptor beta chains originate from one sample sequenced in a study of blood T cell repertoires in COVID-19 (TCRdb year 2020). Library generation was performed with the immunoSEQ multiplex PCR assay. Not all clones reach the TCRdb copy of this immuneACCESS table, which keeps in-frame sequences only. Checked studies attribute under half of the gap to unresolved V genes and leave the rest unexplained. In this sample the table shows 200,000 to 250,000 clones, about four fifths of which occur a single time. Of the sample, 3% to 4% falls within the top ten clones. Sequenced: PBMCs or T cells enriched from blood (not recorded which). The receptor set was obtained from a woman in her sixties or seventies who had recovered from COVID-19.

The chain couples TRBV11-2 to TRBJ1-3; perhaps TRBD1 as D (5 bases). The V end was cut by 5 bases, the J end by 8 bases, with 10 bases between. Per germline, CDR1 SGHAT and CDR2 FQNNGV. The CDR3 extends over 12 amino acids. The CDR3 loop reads CASSPSGDTIYF. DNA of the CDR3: TGTGCCAGCAGCCCATCGGGGGACACCATATATTTT.

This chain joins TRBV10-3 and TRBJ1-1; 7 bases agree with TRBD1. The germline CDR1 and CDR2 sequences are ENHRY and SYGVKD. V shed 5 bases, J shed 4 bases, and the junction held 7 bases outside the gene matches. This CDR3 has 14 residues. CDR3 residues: CAISRRQGSTEAFF. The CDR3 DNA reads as TGTGCCATCAGTCGGAGACAGGGAAGCACTGAAGCTTTCTTT.

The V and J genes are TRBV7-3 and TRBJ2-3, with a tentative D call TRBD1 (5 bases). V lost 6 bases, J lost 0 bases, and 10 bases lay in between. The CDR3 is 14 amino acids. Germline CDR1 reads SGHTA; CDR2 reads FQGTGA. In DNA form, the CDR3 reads TGTGCCAGCAGTCAACAGGCGAGCACAGATACGCAGTATTTT. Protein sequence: CASSQQASTDTQYF.

CDR3 amino acids: CAKGGQSSGANVLTF. As DNA, the CDR3 is TGTGCCAAAGGGGGACAGAGCTCTGGGGCCAACGTCCTGACTTTC. The chain is built from TRBV2 and TRBJ2-6, with 7 bases that match TRBD1. Germline V gene sequence: CDR1 SNHLY, CDR2 FYNNEI. The length of the CDR3 is 15 residues. V was pared by 10 bases and J by 0 bases, with 6 bases of the junction left unmatched.

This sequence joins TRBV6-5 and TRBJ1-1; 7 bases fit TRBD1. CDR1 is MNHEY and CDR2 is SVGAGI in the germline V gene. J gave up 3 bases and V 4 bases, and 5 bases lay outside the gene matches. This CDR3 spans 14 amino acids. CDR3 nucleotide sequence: TGTGCCAGCAGTTCAAACAGGGGCCACACTGAAGCTTTCTTT. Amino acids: CASSSNRGHTEAFF.

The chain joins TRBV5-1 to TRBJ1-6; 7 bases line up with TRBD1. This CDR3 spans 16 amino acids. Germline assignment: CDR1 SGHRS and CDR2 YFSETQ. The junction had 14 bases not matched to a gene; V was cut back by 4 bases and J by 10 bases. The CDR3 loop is CASSGAGARGESPLHF. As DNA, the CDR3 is TGCGCCAGCAGCGGGGCAGGGGCCAGGGGGGAATCACCCCTCCACTTT.

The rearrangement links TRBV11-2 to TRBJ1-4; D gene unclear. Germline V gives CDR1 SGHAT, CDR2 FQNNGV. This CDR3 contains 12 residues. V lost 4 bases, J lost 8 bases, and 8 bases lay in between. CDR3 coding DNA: TGTGCCAGCAGCTCCCCGGGAGAAAAACTGTTTTTT. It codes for CASSSPGEKLFF.

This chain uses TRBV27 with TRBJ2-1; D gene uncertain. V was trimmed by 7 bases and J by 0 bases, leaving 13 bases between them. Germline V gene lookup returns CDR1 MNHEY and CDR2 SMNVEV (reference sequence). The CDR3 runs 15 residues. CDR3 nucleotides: TGTGCCAGCAAGTTGGCGGTGAGCTCCTACAATGAGCAGTTCTTC. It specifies CASKLAVSSYNEQFF.

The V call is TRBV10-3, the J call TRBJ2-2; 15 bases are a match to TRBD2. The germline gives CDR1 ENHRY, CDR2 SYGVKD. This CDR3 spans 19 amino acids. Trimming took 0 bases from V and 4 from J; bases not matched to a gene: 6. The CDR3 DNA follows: TGTGCCATCAGTGAGTCAAGGACTAGCGGGGGGGCCGGCACCGGGGAGCTGTTTTTT. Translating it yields CAISESRTSGGAGTGELFF.

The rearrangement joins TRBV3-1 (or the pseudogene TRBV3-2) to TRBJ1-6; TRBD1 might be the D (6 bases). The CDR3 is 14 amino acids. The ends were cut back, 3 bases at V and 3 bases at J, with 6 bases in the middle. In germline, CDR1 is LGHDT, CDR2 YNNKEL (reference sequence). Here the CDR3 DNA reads TGTGCCAGCAGCCAGGACAGCTATAATTCACCCCTCCACTTT. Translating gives CASSQDSYNSPLHF.

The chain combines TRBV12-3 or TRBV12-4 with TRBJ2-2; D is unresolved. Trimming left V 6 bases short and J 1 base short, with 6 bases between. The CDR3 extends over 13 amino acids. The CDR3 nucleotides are TGTGCCAGCAGGGCAGGGAACACCGGGGAGCTGTTTTTT. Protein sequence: CASRAGNTGELFF.

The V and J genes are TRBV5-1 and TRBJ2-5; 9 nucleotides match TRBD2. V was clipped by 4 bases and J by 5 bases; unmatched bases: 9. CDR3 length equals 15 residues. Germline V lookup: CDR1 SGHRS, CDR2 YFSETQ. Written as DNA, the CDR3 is TGCGCCAGCAGCGGCGCGGGAGGGATTCAGGAGACCCAGTACTTC. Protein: CASSGAGGIQETQYF.

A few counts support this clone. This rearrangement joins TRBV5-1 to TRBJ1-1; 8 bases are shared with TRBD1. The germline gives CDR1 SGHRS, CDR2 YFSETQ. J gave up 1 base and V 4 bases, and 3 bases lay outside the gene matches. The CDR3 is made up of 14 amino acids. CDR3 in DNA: TGCGCCAGCAGCGGGGGACAGGCGAACACTGAAGCTTTCTTT. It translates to CASSGGQANTEAFF.

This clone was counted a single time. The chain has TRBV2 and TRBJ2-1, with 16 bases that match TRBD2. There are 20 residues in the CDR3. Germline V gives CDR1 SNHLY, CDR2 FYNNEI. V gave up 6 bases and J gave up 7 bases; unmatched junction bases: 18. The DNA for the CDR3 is TGTGCCAGCAGCGCCGACGGGCCGGGACTAGCGGGAGGGCCCGGGAATGAGCAGTTCTTC. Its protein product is CASSADGPGLAGGPGNEQFF.

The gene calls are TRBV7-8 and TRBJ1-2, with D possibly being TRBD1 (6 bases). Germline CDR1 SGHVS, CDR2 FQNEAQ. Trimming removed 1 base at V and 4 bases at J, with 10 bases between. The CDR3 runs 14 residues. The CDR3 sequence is CASSLGDTGYGYTF. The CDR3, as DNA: TGTGCCAGCAGCTTAGGGGACACAGGCTATGGCTACACCTTC.

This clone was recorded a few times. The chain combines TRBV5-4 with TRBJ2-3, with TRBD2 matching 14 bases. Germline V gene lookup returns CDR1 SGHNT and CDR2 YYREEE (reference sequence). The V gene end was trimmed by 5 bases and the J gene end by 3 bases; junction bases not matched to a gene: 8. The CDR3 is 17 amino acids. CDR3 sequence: CASRPGLAGGNTDTQYF. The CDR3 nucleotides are TGTGCCAGCAGACCTGGACTAGCGGGGGGTAATACAGATACGCAGTATTTT.

CDR3 region: CASSQDNTGGSGNTIYF. The CDR3, as DNA: TGCGCCAGCAGCCAAGACAACACAGGGGGGTCTGGAAACACCATATATTTT. This chain uses TRBV4-1 with TRBJ1-3; TRBD1 matches 8 bases. Trimming cost V 0 bases and J 1 base; bases outside gene matches: 5. Germline lookup yields CDR1 MGHRA and CDR2 YSYEKL. The CDR3 is 17 amino acids.

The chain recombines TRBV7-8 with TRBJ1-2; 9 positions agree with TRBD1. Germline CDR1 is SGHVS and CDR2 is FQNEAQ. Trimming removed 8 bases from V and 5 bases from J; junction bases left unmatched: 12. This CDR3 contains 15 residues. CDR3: CASGPPGTGRYGYTF. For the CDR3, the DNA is TGTGCCAGCGGACCTCCCGGGACAGGGAGATATGGCTACACCTTC.

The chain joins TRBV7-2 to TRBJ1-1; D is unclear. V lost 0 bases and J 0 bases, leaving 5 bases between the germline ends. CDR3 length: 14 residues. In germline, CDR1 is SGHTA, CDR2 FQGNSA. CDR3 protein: CASSLARLNTEAFF. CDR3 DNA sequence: TGTGCCAGCAGCTTAGCGCGGTTGAACACTGAAGCTTTCTTT. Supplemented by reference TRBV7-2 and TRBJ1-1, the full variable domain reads GAGVSQSPSNKVTEKGKDVELRCDPISGHTALYWYRQSLGQGLEFLIYFQGNSAPDKSGLPSDRFSAERTGGSVSTLTIQRTQQEDSAVYLCASSLARLNTEAFFGQGTRLTVV.

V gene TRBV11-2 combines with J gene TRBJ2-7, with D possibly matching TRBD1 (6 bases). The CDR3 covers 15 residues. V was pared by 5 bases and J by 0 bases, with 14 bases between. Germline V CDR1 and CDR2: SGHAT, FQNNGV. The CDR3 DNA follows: TGTGCCAGCAGCCTGGACAGCCCGAGCTCCTACGAGCAGTACTTC. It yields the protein CASSLDSPSSYEQYF. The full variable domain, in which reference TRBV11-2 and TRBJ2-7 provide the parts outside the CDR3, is EAGVAQSPRYKIIEKRQSVAFWCNPISGHATLYWYQQILGQGPKLLIQFQNNGVVDDSQLPKDRFSAERLKGVDSTLKIQPAKLEDSAVYLCASSLDSPSSYEQYFGPGTRLTVT.